The rows below give T cell receptor beta chains drawn from one sample of a study of blood T cell repertoires in COVID-19. The assay was immunoSEQ multiplex PCR, and TCRdb's table has in-frame clones only and misses some. The repertoire consists of approximately 35,000 clones, with around 73% occurring once and the leading ten covering roughly a third. Material for sequencing was peripheral blood. These receptors all come from a man older than 75 with acute or convalescent COVID-19. CDR3s include the opening cysteine and the closing phenylalanine or tryptophan. Each record gives: CDR3 DNA, CDR3 protein, D gene, J gene, clone size, V gene. The D gene is left open where the match is weak. Where a row states a size, it is once, few, many or the class of an expanded clone; other rows omit it.

CDR3nt: TGTGCCAGCTCACGGGACAGGGAAAAACTGTTTTTT
CDR3aa: CASSRDREKLFF
d_gene: TRBD1
j_gene: TRBJ1-4
abundance: once
v_gene: TRBV18

CDR3nt: TGCACCAGCAGCCAAGATATTGGCGGGGGGACCGGGGAGCTGTTTTTT
CDR3aa: CTSSQDIGGGTGELFF
d_gene: NA
j_gene: TRBJ2-2
abundance: few
v_gene: TRBV1

CDR3nt: TGTGCCAGCAGCCCGAGGACAGGCGGTAATGAAAAACTGTTTTTT
CDR3aa: CASSPRTGGNEKLFF
d_gene: TRBD1
j_gene: TRBJ1-4
abundance: few
v_gene: TRBV9

CDR3nt: TGCGCCAGCAGCCCTCAATTGGAGTGGGTCTATGGCTACACCTTC
CDR3aa: CASSPQLEWVYGYTF
d_gene: NA
j_gene: TRBJ1-2
abundance: NA
v_gene: TRBV5-1

CDR3nt: TGTGCCAGTAGAGGGACAGGGGCTTCACCCCTCCACTTT
CDR3aa: CASRGTGASPLHF
d_gene: TRBD1
j_gene: TRBJ1-6
abundance: once
v_gene: TRBV19

CDR3nt: TGTGCCTGGAACACCCGGGGGGGGAATGAAAAACTGTTTTTT
CDR3aa: CAWNTRGGNEKLFF
d_gene: NA
j_gene: TRBJ1-4
abundance: NA
v_gene: TRBV30

CDR3nt: TGTGCCAGCAGCTTTTCCCGCAGGGGACCCTCTGGAAACACCATATATTTT
CDR3aa: CASSFSRRGPSGNTIYF
d_gene: NA
j_gene: TRBJ1-3
abundance: NA
v_gene: TRBV13

CDR3nt: TGCGCCAGCAGCTTGGCCACCCTAGCGGGGGGGTACAATGAGCAGTTCTTC
CDR3aa: CASSLATLAGGYNEQFF
d_gene: TRBD2
j_gene: TRBJ2-1
abundance: few
v_gene: TRBV5-1

CDR3nt: TGTGCCAGCAGTTTTTCAGGGGTGGAGCCCCAGCATTTT
CDR3aa: CASSFSGVEPQHF
d_gene: NA
j_gene: TRBJ1-5
abundance: NA
v_gene: TRBV6-6

CDR3nt: TGTGCCAGCAGTACAGGCAACGGTCAGCCCCAGCATTTT
CDR3aa: CASSTGNGQPQHF
d_gene: NA
j_gene: TRBJ1-5
abundance: NA
v_gene: TRBV6-5

CDR3nt: TGTGCCAGCAGCCGCGGGGGACAGGTTTACTTC
CDR3aa: CASSRGGQVYF
d_gene: NA
j_gene: TRBJ2-7
abundance: few
v_gene: TRBV14

CDR3nt: TGTGCCAGCAGCTTAGCTCCGGAAAGGGCTAAGAGCGGGACCATATATTTT
CDR3aa: CASSLAPERAKSGTIYF
d_gene: NA
j_gene: TRBJ1-3
abundance: NA
v_gene: TRBV7-8

CDR3nt: TGTGCCAGTAGTCGATGGACAGGGAAAATCGAAGCTTTCTTT
CDR3aa: CASSRWTGKIEAFF
d_gene: TRBD1
j_gene: TRBJ1-1
abundance: NA
v_gene: TRBV19

CDR3nt: TGTGCCAGTAGTATACGGTCCAGGGCCCCTGAAGCTTTCTTT
CDR3aa: CASSIRSRAPEAFF
d_gene: NA
j_gene: TRBJ1-1
abundance: NA
v_gene: TRBV19

CDR3nt: TGTGCCAGCAGCCCTCGAGGCATCTTGGAGGTCGACACCGGGGAGCTGTTTTTT
CDR3aa: CASSPRGILEVDTGELFF
d_gene: NA
j_gene: TRBJ2-2
abundance: NA
v_gene: TRBV11-2

CDR3nt: TGTGCCAGCTCACCAACAGGATCTAGCTCCTATAATTCACCCCTCCACTTT
CDR3aa: CASSPTGSSSYNSPLHF
d_gene: NA
j_gene: TRBJ1-6
abundance: NA
v_gene: TRBV18

CDR3nt: TGTGCCAGCTCGTCGGACAGGGACATGGGAAACACCATATATTTT
CDR3aa: CASSSDRDMGNTIYF
d_gene: TRBD1
j_gene: TRBJ1-3
abundance: NA
v_gene: TRBV18

CDR3nt: TGTGCCAGCAGCTATGACAGGGGCTGGGATACGCAGTATTTT
CDR3aa: CASSYDRGWDTQYF
d_gene: TRBD1
j_gene: TRBJ2-3
abundance: NA
v_gene: TRBV5-6

CDR3nt: TGTGCCAGCAGTTTGTACAGGGGCGAGCAGTACTTC
CDR3aa: CASSLYRGEQYF
d_gene: TRBD1
j_gene: TRBJ2-7
abundance: NA
v_gene: TRBV12-3/TRBV12-4

CDR3nt: TGTGCCAGCAGCTTGGCCTGGAGAAGCACAGATACGCAGTATTTT
CDR3aa: CASSLAWRSTDTQYF
d_gene: NA
j_gene: TRBJ2-3
abundance: few
v_gene: TRBV5-6

CDR3nt: TGTGCCAGCAGCTCCGGGACTAGCGGGGTCACAGATACGCAGTATTTT
CDR3aa: CASSSGTSGVTDTQYF
d_gene: TRBD2
j_gene: TRBJ2-3
abundance: NA
v_gene: TRBV11-2

CDR3nt: TGTGCCAGCAGTTTCCAGGGGTCCACCGGGGAGCTGTTTTTT
CDR3aa: CASSFQGSTGELFF
d_gene: NA
j_gene: TRBJ2-2
abundance: NA
v_gene: TRBV28

CDR3nt: TGTGCCAGCAGCCCTATTAGTGGGCCCACAGATACGCAGTATTTT
CDR3aa: CASSPISGPTDTQYF
d_gene: NA
j_gene: TRBJ2-3
abundance: NA
v_gene: TRBV3-1/TRBV3-2

CDR3nt: TGTGCCAGCAGCTTCGGACAGGGTTATGAGCAGTTCTTC
CDR3aa: CASSFGQGYEQFF
d_gene: TRBD1
j_gene: TRBJ2-1
abundance: NA
v_gene: TRBV6-5

CDR3nt: TGCGCCAGCAGGGACCCTCAGGGCTTGAACACTGAAGCTTTCTTT
CDR3aa: CASRDPQGLNTEAFF
d_gene: NA
j_gene: TRBJ1-1
abundance: NA
v_gene: TRBV5-1

CDR3nt: TGTGCCAGCAGCTCGACGGTGGGGCCGAGATGGGAGCAGTACTTC
CDR3aa: CASSSTVGPRWEQYF
d_gene: NA
j_gene: TRBJ2-7
abundance: once
v_gene: TRBV11-2

CDR3nt: TGTGCCAGCAGTTACTCGGCCAGCGGGGTTTCCTACGAGCAGTACTTC
CDR3aa: CASSYSASGVSYEQYF
d_gene: TRBD2
j_gene: TRBJ2-7
abundance: NA
v_gene: TRBV6-6

CDR3nt: TGTGCCAGCAGCTTAAGAGGGGGGGCAGATACGCAGTATTTT
CDR3aa: CASSLRGGADTQYF
d_gene: NA
j_gene: TRBJ2-3
abundance: NA
v_gene: TRBV7-2

CDR3nt: TGTGCCAGCAGTTTAGGCTCCTACACCGGGGAGCTGTTTTTT
CDR3aa: CASSLGSYTGELFF
d_gene: NA
j_gene: TRBJ2-2
abundance: NA
v_gene: TRBV27

CDR3nt: TGTGCCAGCAGCTTAGGGAGGACTAGCGGGGGTGGTACGCAGTATTTT
CDR3aa: CASSLGRTSGGGTQYF
d_gene: TRBD2
j_gene: TRBJ2-3
abundance: NA
v_gene: TRBV7-6

CDR3nt: TGTGCCAGCAGGGTAGCGGGCGTGAACACCGGGGAGCTGTTTTTT
CDR3aa: CASRVAGVNTGELFF
d_gene: TRBD2
j_gene: TRBJ2-2
abundance: NA
v_gene: TRBV6-5

CDR3nt: TGTGCCACCAGTGATAAAGGACAGGGGGGGAAAGAGACCCAGTACTTC
CDR3aa: CATSDKGQGGKETQYF
d_gene: TRBD1
j_gene: TRBJ2-5
abundance: NA
v_gene: TRBV24-1

CDR3nt: TGTGCCACCTCCGGGACATCGAGCACCTACAATGAGCAGTTCTTC
CDR3aa: CATSGTSSTYNEQFF
d_gene: NA
j_gene: TRBJ2-1
abundance: few
v_gene: TRBV15

CDR3nt: TGTGCCAGCAGCGCCACCGGGGGTTCCGACACGAAAGCTTTCTTT
CDR3aa: CASSATGGSDTKAFF
d_gene: NA
j_gene: TRBJ1-1
abundance: NA
v_gene: TRBV11-3

CDR3nt: TGTGCCAGCAGTTACCGGATTGGGGGCAGGACGACAGATACGCAGTATTTT
CDR3aa: CASSYRIGGRTTDTQYF
d_gene: NA
j_gene: TRBJ2-3
abundance: NA
v_gene: TRBV6-2/TRBV6-3

CDR3nt: TGTGCCAGCAGTGAAAGTGGACTAGCTTTGACCGGGGAGCTGTTTTTT
CDR3aa: CASSESGLALTGELFF
d_gene: TRBD2
j_gene: TRBJ2-2
abundance: few
v_gene: TRBV25-1

CDR3nt: TGTGCTAGTAGGGGGACAGGTCACTACGAGCAGTACTTC
CDR3aa: CASRGTGHYEQYF
d_gene: TRBD1
j_gene: TRBJ2-7
abundance: NA
v_gene: TRBV12-5

CDR3nt: TGTGCCAGCAGTGCGGGGACAGGGATTTCACCCCTCCACTTT
CDR3aa: CASSAGTGISPLHF
d_gene: TRBD1
j_gene: TRBJ1-6
abundance: NA
v_gene: TRBV2

CDR3nt: TGTGCCAGCAGGATGGCCAGATGGGAGACCCAGTACTTC
CDR3aa: CASRMARWETQYF
d_gene: NA
j_gene: TRBJ2-5
abundance: NA
v_gene: TRBV5-6

CDR3nt: TGTGCCAGCAGTAACACCAACTCTGGAAACACCATATATTTT
CDR3aa: CASSNTNSGNTIYF
d_gene: NA
j_gene: TRBJ1-3
abundance: NA
v_gene: TRBV2

CDR3nt: TGCGCCAGCAGCTTGGAGGAAAGGGGGGGCTACACCTTC
CDR3aa: CASSLEERGGYTF
d_gene: NA
j_gene: TRBJ1-2
abundance: NA
v_gene: TRBV5-1

CDR3nt: TGTGCCAGCAGCCTAGAAGCGGGGGTGAACACCGGGGAGCTGTTTTTT
CDR3aa: CASSLEAGVNTGELFF
d_gene: TRBD2
j_gene: TRBJ2-2
abundance: NA
v_gene: TRBV13

CDR3nt: TGTGCCAGCAGTTTGATTATAGGGGCTGGGGCTTTCTTT
CDR3aa: CASSLIIGAGAFF
d_gene: NA
j_gene: TRBJ1-1
abundance: NA
v_gene: TRBV12-3/TRBV12-4

CDR3nt: TGCGCCAAGACAGACACTCTCGACGAGCAGTACTTC
CDR3aa: CAKTDTLDEQYF
d_gene: NA
j_gene: TRBJ2-7
abundance: NA
v_gene: TRBV10-1

CDR3nt: TGCGCCAGCAGCCGCGGGGCTAGCGGGGACCAAGAGACCCAGTACTTC
CDR3aa: CASSRGASGDQETQYF
d_gene: TRBD2
j_gene: TRBJ2-5
abundance: NA
v_gene: TRBV4-1

CDR3nt: TGCAGTGCTAGAGCACCAGGCGGCTACACCTTC
CDR3aa: CSARAPGGYTF
d_gene: NA
j_gene: TRBJ1-2
abundance: few
v_gene: TRBV20-1

CDR3nt: TGTGCCAGCAGCTTTCGGGACAGGGATTCGGCTTTCTTT
CDR3aa: CASSFRDRDSAFF
d_gene: TRBD1
j_gene: TRBJ1-1
abundance: NA
v_gene: TRBV5-6